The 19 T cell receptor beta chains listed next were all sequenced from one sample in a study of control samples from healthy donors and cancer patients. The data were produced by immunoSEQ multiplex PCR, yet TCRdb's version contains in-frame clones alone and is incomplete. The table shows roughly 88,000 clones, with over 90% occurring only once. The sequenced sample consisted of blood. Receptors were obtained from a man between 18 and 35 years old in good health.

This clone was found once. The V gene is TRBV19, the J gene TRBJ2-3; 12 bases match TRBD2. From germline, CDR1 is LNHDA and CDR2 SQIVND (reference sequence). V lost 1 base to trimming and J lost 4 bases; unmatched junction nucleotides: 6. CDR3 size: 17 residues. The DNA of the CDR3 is TGTGCCAGTAGTATAGGGAGACTAGCGGGAGAGGCAGATACGCAGTATTTT. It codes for CASSIGRLAGEADTQYF.

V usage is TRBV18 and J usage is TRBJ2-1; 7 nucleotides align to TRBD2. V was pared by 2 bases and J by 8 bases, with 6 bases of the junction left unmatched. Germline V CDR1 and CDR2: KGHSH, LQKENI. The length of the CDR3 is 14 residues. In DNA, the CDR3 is TGTGCCAGCTCACCATACCGGGGGGAGGATGAGCAGTTCTTC. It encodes CASSPYRGEDEQFF.

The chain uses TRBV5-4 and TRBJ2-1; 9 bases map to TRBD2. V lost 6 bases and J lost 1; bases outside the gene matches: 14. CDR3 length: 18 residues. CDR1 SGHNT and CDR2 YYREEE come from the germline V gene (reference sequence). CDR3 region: CASNGGASGNPSYNEQFF. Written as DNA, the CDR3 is TGTGCCAGCAACGGGGGGGCTAGCGGGAACCCTTCCTACAATGAGCAGTTCTTC. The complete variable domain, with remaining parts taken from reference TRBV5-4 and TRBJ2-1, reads ETGVTQSPTHLIKTRGQQVTLRCSSQSGHNTVSWYQQALGQGPQFIFQYYREEENGRGNFPPRFSGLQFPNYSSELNVNALELDDSALYLCASNGGASGNPSYNEQFFGPGTRLTVL.

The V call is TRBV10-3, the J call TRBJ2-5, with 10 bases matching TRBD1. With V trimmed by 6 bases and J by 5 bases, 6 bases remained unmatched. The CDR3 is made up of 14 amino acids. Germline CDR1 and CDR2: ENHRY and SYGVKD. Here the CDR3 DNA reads TGTGCCATCAGGGGGGACAGGGGTGACGAGACCCAGTACTTC. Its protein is CAIRGDRGDETQYF.

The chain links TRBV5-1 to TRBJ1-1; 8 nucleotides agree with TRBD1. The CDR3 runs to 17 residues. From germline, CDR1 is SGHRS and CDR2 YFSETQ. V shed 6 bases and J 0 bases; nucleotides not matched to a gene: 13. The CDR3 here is CASTPAGGAMMNTEAFF. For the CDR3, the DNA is TGCGCCAGCACCCCCGCAGGGGGCGCCATGATGAACACTGAAGCTTTCTTT.

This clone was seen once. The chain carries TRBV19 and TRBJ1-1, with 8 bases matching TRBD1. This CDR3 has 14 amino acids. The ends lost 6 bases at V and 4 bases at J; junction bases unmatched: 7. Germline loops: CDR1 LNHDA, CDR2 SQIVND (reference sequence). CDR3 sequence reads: CASSRSQGVTEAFF. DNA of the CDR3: TGTGCCAGTAGCCGTTCACAGGGGGTCACTGAAGCTTTCTTT.

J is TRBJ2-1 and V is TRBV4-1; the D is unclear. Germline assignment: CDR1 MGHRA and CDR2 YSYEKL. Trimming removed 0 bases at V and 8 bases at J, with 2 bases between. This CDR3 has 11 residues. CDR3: CASSQEDEQFF. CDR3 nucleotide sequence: TGCGCCAGCAGCCAAGAGGATGAGCAGTTCTTC.

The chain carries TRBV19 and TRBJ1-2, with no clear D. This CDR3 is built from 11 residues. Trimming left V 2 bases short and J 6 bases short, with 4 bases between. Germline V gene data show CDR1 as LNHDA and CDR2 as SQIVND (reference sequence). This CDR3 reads CASSIFNGYTF. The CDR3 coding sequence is TGTGCCAGTAGTATATTCAATGGCTACACCTTC.

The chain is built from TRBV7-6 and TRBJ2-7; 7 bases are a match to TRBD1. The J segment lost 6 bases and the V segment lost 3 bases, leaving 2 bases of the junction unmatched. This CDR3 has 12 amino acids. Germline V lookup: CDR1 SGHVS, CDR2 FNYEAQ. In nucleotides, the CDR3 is TGTGCCAGCAGCTTCGACAGGGCCGAGCAGTACTTC. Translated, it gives CASSFDRAEQYF.

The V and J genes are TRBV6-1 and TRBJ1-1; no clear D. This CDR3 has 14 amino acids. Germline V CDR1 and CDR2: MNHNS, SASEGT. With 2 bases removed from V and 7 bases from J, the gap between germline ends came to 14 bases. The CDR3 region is CASSENEEGNEAFF. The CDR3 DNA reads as TGTGCCAGCAGTGAAAATGAGGAAGGAAATGAAGCTTTCTTT.

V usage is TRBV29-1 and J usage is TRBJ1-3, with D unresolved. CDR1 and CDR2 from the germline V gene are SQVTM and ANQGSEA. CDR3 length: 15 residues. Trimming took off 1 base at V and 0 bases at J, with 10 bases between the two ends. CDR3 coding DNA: TGCAGCGTTGAAGCCTCTTTTTTCTCTGGAAACACCATATATTTT. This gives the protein CSVEASFFSGNTIYF.

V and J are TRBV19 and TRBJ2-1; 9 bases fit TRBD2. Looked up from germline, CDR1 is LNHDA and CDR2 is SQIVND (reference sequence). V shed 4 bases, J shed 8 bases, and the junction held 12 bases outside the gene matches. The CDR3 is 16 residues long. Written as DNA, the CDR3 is TGTGCCAGTAGTACTCATGGCGGGAGGGCCGGGGATGAGCAGTTCTTC. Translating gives CASSTHGGRAGDEQFF.

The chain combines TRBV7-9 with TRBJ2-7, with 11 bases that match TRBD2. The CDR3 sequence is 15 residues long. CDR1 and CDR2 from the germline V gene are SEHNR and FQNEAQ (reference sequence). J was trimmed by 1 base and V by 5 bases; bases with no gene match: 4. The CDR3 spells CASSLGTSGSYEQYF. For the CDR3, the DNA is TGTGCCAGCAGCCTCGGGACTAGCGGATCCTACGAGCAGTACTTC.

The chain's CDR3 is CASSPPYKENTIYF. CDR3 sequence (DNA): TGTGCCAGCAGCCCGCCCTATAAAGAAAACACCATATATTTT. The chain uses TRBV4-2 and TRBJ1-3; no clear D gene. From germline, CDR1 is LGHNA and CDR2 YNFKEQ. Trimming removed 4 bases at V and 6 bases at J, with 13 bases between. CDR3 length: 14 residues.

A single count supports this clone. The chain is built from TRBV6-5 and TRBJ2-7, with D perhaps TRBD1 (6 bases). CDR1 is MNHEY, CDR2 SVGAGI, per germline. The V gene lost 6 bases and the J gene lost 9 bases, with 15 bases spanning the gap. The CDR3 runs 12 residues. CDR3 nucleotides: TGTGCCAGCAGGGACAGAATGGTCGGGCAGTACTTC. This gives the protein CASRDRMVGQYF.

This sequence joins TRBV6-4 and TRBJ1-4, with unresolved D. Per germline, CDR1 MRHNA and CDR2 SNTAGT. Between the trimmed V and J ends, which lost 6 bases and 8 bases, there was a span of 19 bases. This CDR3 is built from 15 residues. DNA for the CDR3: TGTGCCAGCAGCCTGCCGGGAACGGGATTGGAAAAACTGTTTTTT. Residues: CASSLPGTGLEKLFF.

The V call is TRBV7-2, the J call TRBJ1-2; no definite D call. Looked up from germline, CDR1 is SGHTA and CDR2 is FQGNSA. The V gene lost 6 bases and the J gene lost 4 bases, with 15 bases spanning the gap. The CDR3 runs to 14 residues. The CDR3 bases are TGTGCCAGCAGTTTCCTCGGACGGACCTATGGCTACACCTTC. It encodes CASSFLGRTYGYTF.

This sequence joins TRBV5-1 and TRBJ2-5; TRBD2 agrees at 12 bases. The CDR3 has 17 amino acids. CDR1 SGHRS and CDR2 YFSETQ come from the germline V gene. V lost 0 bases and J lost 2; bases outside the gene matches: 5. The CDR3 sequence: CASSLEGTSGLQETQYF. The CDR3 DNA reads TGCGCCAGCAGCTTGGAGGGGACTAGCGGGTTACAAGAGACCCAGTACTTC.

The CDR3 sequence: CASSEAGTVLNTEAFF. The DNA for the CDR3 is TGTGCCAGCAGTGAAGCGGGGACGGTTCTGAACACTGAAGCTTTCTTT. The chain recombines TRBV6-1 with TRBJ1-1; D perhaps matches TRBD1 (5 bases). V lost 0 bases and J 0 bases, leaving 11 bases between the germline ends. Germline-derived CDR1 and CDR2 are MNHNS and SASEGT. The CDR3 runs 16 residues.